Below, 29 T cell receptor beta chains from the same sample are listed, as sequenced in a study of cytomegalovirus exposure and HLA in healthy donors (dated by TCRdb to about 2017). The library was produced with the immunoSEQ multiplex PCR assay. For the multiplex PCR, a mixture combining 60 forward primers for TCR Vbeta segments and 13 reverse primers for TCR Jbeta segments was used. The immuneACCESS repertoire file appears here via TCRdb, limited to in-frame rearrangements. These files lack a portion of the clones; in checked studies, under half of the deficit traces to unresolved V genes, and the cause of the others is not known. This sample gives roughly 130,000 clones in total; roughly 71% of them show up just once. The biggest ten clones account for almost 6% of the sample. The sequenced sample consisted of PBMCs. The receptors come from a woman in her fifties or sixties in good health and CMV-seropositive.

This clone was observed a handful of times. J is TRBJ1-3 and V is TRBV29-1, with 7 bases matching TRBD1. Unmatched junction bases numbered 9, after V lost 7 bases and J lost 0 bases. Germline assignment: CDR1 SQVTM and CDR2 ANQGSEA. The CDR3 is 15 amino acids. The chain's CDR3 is CSGPIGQVSGNTIYF. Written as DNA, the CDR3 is TGCAGCGGACCTATTGGACAGGTCTCTGGAAACACCATATATTTT.

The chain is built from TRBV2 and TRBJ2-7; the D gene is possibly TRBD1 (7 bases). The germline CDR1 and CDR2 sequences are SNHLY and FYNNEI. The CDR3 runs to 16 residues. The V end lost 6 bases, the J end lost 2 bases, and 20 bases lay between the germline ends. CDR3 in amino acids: CASRYQGGVGTYEQYF. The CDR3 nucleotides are TGTGCCAGCAGGTACCAGGGGGGCGTTGGGACCTACGAGCAGTACTTC.

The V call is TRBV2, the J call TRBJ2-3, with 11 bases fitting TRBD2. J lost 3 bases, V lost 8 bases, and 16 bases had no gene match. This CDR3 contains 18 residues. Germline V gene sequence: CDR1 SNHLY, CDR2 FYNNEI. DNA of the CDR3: TGTGCCAGCTCCTGGGGGCCCACACTAGCGGGGGCGACAGATACGCAGTATTTT. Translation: CASSWGPTLAGATDTQYF.

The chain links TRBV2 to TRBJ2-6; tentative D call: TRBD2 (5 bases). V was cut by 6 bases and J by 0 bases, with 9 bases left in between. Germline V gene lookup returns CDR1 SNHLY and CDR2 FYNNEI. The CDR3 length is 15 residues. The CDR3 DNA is TGTGCCAGCAGGAGGGAGCACTCTGGGGCCAACGTCCTGACTTTC. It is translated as CASRREHSGANVLTF.

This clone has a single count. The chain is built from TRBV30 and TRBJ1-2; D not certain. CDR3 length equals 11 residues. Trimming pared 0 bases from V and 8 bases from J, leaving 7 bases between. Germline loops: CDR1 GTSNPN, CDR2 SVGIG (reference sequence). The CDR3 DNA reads TGTGCCTGGAGTGTAAACGAGGGCTACACCTTC. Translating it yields CAWSVNEGYTF.

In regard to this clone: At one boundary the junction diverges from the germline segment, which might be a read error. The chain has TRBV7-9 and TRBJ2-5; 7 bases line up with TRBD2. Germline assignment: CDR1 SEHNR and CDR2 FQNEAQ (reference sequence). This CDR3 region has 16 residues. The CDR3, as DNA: TGTTCCAGCAGCATCAGATGGAGCGGGGCACAAGAGACCCAGTACTTC. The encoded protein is CSSSIRWSGAQETQYF.

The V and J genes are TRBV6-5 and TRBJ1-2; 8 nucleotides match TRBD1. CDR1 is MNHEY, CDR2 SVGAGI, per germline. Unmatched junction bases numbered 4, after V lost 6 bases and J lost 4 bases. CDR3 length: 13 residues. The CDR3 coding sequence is TGTGCCAGCAGGACCACAGGGGGCTATGGCTACACCTTC. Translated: CASRTTGGYGYTF.

CDR3 DNA sequence: TGTGCCACCGGCGACTTGACTGAAGCTTTCTTT. Its translation is CATGDLTEAFF. The rearrangement joins TRBV10-3 to TRBJ1-1; no reliable D call. V gave up 10 bases and J gave up 5 bases, with 11 bases separating them. CDR1 is ENHRY and CDR2 is SYGVKD in the germline V gene. CDR3 length: 11 amino acids.

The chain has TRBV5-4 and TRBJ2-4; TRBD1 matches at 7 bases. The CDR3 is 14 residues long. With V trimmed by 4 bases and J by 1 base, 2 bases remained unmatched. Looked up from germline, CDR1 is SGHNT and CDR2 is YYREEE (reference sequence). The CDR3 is CASSRQGAKNIQYF. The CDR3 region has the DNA TGTGCCAGCAGCCGACAGGGTGCCAAAAACATTCAGTACTTC.

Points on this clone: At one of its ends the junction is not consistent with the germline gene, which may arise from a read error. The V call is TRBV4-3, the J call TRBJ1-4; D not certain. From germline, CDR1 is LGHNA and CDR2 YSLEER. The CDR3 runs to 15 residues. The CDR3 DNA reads TGCTCCAGCAGCCTGTCGGGTGGGACTAATGAAAAACTGTTTTTT. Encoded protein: CSSSLSGGTNEKLFF.

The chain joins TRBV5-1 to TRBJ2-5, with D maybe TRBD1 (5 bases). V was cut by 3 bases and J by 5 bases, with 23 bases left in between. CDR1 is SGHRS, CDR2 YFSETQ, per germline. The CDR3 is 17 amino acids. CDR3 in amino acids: CASSSTVTTFAGETQYF. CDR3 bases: TGCGCCAGCAGCTCGACCGTCACAACTTTCGCAGGGGAGACCCAGTACTTC.

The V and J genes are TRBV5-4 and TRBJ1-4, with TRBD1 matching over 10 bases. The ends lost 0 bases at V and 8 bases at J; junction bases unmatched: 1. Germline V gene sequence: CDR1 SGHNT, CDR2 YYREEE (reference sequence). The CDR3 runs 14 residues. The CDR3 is CASSLGDRGEKLFF. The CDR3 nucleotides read TGTGCCAGCAGCTTGGGGGACAGGGGAGAAAAACTGTTTTTT.

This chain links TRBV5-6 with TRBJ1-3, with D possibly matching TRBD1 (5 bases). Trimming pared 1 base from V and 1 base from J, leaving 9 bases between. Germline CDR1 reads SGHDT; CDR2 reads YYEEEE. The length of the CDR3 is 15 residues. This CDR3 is CASSLQGQSGNTIYF. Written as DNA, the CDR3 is TGTGCCAGCAGCTTGCAGGGCCAATCTGGAAACACCATATATTTT.

DNA of the CDR3: TGTGCCACCAGCAGAGATCTAAGCGGGGGGCTTCCCTACGAGCAGTACTTC. Translation gives CATSRDLSGGLPYEQYF. The gene calls are TRBV15 and TRBJ2-7; TRBD2 aligns across 9 bases. This CDR3 comprises 17 residues. The V gene's germline CDR1 is LNHNV and CDR2 YYDKDF (reference sequence). V lost 0 bases and J lost 2; bases outside the gene matches: 8.

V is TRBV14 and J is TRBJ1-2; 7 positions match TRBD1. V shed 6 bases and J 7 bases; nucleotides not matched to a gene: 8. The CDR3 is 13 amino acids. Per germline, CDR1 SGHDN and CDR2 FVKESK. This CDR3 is CASRRQGDLGYTF. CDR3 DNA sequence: TGTGCCAGCAGGCGACAGGGTGATCTTGGCTACACCTTC.

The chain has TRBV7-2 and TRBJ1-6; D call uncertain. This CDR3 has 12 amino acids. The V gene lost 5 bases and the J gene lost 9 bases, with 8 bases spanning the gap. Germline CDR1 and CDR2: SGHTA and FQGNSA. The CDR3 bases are TGTGCCAGCAGCCTGACTGGTTCACCCCTCCACTTT. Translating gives CASSLTGSPLHF.

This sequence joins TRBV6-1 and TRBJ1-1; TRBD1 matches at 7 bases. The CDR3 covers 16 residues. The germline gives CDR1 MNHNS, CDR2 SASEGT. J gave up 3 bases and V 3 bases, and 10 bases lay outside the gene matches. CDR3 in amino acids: CASSDFTGTEDTEAFF. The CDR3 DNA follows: TGTGCCAGCAGTGACTTCACCGGGACAGAGGACACTGAAGCTTTCTTT.

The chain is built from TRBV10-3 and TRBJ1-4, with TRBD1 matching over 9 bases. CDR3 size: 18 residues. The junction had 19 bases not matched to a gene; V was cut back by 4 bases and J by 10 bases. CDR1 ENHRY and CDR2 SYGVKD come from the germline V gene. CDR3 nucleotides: TGTGCCATCAGTGTGAGGGACAGGGTGAATGGAGCCTCCGGAAAACTGTTTTTT. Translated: CAISVRDRVNGASGKLFF.

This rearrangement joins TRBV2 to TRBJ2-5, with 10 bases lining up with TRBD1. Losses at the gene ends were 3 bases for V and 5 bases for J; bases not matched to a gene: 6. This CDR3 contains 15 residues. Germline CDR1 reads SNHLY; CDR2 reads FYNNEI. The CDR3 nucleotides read TGTGCCAGCAGTGAGGGGGACAGGGGCCTGGAGACCCAGTACTTC. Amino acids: CASSEGDRGLETQYF.

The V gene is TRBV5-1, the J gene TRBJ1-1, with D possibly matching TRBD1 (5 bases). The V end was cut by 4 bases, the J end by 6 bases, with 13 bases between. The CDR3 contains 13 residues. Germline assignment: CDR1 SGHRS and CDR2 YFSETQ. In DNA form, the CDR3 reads TGCGCCAGCAGCCCCTTGGGGGGGGCTGAAGCTTTCTTT. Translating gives CASSPLGGAEAFF.

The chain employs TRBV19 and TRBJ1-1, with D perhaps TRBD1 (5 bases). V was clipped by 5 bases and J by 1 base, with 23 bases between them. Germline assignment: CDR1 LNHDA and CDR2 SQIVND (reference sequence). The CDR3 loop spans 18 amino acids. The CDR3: CASSPGRGSIRGNTEAFF. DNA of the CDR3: TGTGCCAGTAGTCCTGGGAGGGGATCCATTAGAGGGAACACTGAAGCTTTCTTT.

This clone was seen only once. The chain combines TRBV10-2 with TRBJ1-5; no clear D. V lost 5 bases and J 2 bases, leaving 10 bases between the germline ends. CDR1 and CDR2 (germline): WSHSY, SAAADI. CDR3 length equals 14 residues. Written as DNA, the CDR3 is TGCGCCAGCAGTAGCGGTGCGGGCAATCAGCCCCAGCATTTT. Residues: CASSSGAGNQPQHF.

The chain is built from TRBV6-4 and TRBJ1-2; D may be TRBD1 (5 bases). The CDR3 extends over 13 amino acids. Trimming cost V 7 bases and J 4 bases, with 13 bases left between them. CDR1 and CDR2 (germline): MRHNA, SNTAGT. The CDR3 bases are TGTGCCAGCAAACCCAGCGGGACCTATGGCTACACCTTC. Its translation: CASKPSGTYGYTF.

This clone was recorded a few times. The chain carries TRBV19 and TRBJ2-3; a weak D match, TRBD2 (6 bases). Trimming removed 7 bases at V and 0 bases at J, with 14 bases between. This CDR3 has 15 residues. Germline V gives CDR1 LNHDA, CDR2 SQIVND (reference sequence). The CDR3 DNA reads TGTGCCAGTACTACCGGGGACTCAAGCACAGATACGCAGTATTTT. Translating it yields CASTTGDSSTDTQYF.

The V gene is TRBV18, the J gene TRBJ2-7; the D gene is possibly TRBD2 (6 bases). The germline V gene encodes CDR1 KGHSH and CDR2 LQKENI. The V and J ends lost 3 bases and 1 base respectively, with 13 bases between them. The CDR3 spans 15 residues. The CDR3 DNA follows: TGTGCCAGCTCACCCGCGGGAAACCGGTCCTACGAGCAGTACTTC. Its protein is CASSPAGNRSYEQYF.

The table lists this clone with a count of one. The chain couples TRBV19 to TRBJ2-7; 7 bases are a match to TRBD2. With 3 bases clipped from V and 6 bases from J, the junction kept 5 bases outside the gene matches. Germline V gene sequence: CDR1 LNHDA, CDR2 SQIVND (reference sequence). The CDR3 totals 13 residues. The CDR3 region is CASSIIGGGEQYF. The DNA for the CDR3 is TGTGCCAGTAGTATCATCGGCGGGGGCGAGCAGTACTTC.

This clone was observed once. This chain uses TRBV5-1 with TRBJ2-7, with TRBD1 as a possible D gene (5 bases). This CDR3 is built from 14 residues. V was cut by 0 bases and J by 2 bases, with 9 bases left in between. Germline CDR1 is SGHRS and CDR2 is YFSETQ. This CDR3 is CASSLDDRAYEQYF. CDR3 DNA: TGCGCCAGCAGCTTGGACGACAGAGCCTACGAGCAGTACTTC.

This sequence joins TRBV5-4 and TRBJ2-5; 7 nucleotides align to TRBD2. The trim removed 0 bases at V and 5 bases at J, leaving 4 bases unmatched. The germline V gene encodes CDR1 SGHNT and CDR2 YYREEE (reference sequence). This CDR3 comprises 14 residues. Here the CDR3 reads CASSLVQGGETQYF. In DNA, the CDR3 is TGTGCCAGCAGCTTGGTGCAGGGAGGGGAGACCCAGTACTTC.

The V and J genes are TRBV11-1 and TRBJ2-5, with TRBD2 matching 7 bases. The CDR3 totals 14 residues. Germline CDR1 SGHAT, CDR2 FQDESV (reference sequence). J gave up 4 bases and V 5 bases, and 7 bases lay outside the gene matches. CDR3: CASSPVAGRETQYF. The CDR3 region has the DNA TGTGCCAGCAGCCCTGTAGCGGGTCGAGAGACCCAGTACTTC. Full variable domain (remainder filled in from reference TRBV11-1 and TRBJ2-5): EAEVAQSPRYKITEKSQAVAFWCDPISGHATLYWYRQILGQGPELLVQFQDESVVDDSQLPKDRFSAERLKGVDSTLKIQPAELGDSAMYLCASSPVAGRETQYFGPGTRLLVL.